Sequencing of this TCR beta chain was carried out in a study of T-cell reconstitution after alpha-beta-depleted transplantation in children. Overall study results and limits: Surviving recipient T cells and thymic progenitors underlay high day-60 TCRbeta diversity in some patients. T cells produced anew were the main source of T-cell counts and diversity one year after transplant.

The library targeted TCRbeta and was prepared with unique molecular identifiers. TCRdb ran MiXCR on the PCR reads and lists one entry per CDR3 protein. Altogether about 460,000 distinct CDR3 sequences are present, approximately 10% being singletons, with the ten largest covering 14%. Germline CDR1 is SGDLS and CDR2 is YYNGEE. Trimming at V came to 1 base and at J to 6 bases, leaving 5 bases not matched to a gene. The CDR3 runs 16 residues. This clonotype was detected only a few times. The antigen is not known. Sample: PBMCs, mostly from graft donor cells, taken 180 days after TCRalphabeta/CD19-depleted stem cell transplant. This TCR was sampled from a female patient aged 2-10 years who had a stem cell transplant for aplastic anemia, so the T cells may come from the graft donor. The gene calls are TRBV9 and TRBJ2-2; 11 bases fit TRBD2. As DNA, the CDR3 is TGTGCCAGCAGCGTACTCTCTAGCGGGAGGCCCGGGGAGCTGTTTTTT. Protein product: CASSVLSSGRPGELFF.